This paragraph reports one TCR beta chain. The data stem from a study of Ad26.COV2.S vaccination and SARS-CoV-2 variants. About the study: By the intramuscular route, Ad26.COV2.S was given once, or twice 56 days apart.

The table came from immunoSEQ multiplex PCR; TCRdb's copy has only in-frame clones and leaves some out. The table has 380,000 or so clones, roughly 90% seen once. The treatment: around 19 received Ad26.COV2.S at low or high dose, single or two shots; about 5 received placebo; per-sample allocation not given. Sampling was done on day 63 after the first vaccine or placebo injection. The individual, an adult aged 18-55 years, was a donor in Boston. The clonotype was recovered from a person between 18 and 65 years old who received the Ad26.COV2.S COVID-19 vaccine or a placebo. The material sequenced was peripheral blood, taken in a trial of Ad26.COV2.S vaccine versus placebo.

The CDR3 loop is CASSSSGQADSPLHF. CDR3 nucleotide sequence: TGTGCCAGTAGTTCTTCGGGACAGGCGGATTCACCCCTCCACTTT. This chain links TRBV19 with TRBJ1-6; 8 positions agree with TRBD1. V was pared by 5 bases and J by 8 bases, with 8 bases of the junction left unmatched. Germline V gene lookup returns CDR1 LNHDA and CDR2 SQIVND (reference sequence). The CDR3 extends over 15 amino acids.